This is a list of T cell receptor beta chains from one sample in a study of blood T cells in healthy people across ages. From the 5' RACE reads, TCRdb called clonotypes with MiXCR, one entry per CDR3 protein. The table lists about 900,000 distinct CDR3 sequences, approximately 49% of them singletons. The sample comprised blood. These receptors all stem from a young man in good health. CDR3s include the opening cysteine and the closing phenylalanine or tryptophan. D genes are given only for firm matches. Expanded clones are given a class, and other clones once, few, many or no size at all.

d_call	v_call	j_call	clone_size	cdr3_aa	cdr3_nt
TRBD1	TRBV4-2	TRBJ2-7	few	CASSQPDRETGEQYF	TGTGCCAGCAGCCAGCCGGACAGGGAAACGGGCGAGCAGTACTTC
TRBD1	TRBV20-1	TRBJ1-5	many	CSARDVRGLSNQPQHF	TGCAGTGCTAGAGATGTCAGGGGGCTAAGTAATCAGCCCCAGCATTTT
-	TRBV15	TRBJ2-3	few	CATSRDGGGSTDTQYF	TGTGCCACCAGCAGAGATGGAGGGGGGAGCACAGATACGCAGTATTTT
-	TRBV20-1	TRBJ2-5	many	CSASGTRLQETQYF	TGCAGTGCGTCGGGGACCCGACTTCAAGAGACCCAGTACTTC
TRBD1	TRBV5-1	TRBJ2-3	-	CASSGTDDTQYF	TGCGCCAGCAGCGGGACAGATGATACGCAGTATTTT
-	TRBV6-2/TRBV6-3	TRBJ2-7	few	CASSDSVSYEQYF	TGTGCCAGCAGTGACTCGGTCTCCTACGAGCAGTACTTC
-	TRBV7-9	TRBJ1-6	-	CASSQAVLNSPLHF	TGTGCCAGCAGCCAGGCGGTCCTCAATTCACCCCTCCACTTT
-	TRBV6-4	TRBJ2-3	few	CASSPQAGSTDTQYF	TGTGCCAGCAGTCCCCAGGCGGGGAGCACAGATACGCAGTATTTT
-	TRBV27	TRBJ2-7	-	CASSPTVRPYEQYF	TGTGCCAGCAGTCCGACAGTTCGTCCCTACGAGCAGTACTTC
TRBD1	TRBV27	TRBJ2-7	-	CASSLEQGLHYEQYF	TGTGCCAGCAGTTTGGAACAGGGGTTACACTACGAGCAGTACTTC
-	TRBV5-1	TRBJ2-1	-	CASSVTDNNEQFF	TGCGCCAGCAGCGTGACAGATAACAATGAGCAGTTCTTC
-	TRBV7-2	TRBJ2-5	-	CASSSQAGQETQYF	TGTGCCAGCAGCTCCCAAGCGGGCCAAGAGACCCAGTACTTC
TRBD2	TRBV11-1	TRBJ2-3	-	CASSLSQRGVSDTQYF	TGTGCCAGCAGCTTATCCCAGCGGGGAGTCTCAGATACGCAGTATTTT
-	TRBV27	TRBJ2-1	-	CASSLAGFNEQFF	TGTGCCAGCAGTTTAGCGGGATTCAATGAGCAGTTCTTC
-	TRBV7-8	TRBJ2-3	-	CASSLDLAVSTDTQYF	TGTGCCAGCAGCTTAGACTTGGCGGTGAGCACAGATACGCAGTATTTT
-	TRBV21-1	TRBJ1-5	-	CASSGRIFSNQPQHF	TGTGCCAGCAGTGGCAGAATCTTTAGCAATCAGCCCCAGCATTTT
-	TRBV7-2	TRBJ2-5	-	CASSLVRVQTQYF	TGTGCCAGCAGCTTAGTCAGGGTTCAGACCCAGTACTTC
TRBD1	TRBV7-2	TRBJ1-2	-	CASSPGTGENYGYTF	TGTGCCAGCAGTCCCGGGACAGGGGAAAACTATGGCTACACCTTC
-	TRBV5-6	TRBJ2-7	many	CASTYGEIYEQYF	TGTGCCAGCACCTATGGGGAGATCTACGAGCAGTACTTC
-	TRBV20-1	TRBJ1-5	-	CSARMGNSNQPQHF	TGCAGTGCTAGAATGGGGAATAGCAATCAGCCCCAGCATTTT